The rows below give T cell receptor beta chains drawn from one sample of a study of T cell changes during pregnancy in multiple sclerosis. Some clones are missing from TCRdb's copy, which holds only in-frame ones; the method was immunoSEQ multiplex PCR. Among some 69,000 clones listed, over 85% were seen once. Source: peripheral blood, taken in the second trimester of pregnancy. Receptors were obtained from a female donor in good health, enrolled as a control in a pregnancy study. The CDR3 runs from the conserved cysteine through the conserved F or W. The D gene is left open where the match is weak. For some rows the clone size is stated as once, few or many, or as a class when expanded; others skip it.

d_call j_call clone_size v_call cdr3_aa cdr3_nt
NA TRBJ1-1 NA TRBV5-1 CASKKTVNTEAFF TGCGCCAGTAAGAAGACAGTGAACACTGAAGCTTTCTTT
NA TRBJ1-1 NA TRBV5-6 CASSFGPSTGGGVTAEAFF TGTGCCAGCAGCTTTGGGCCCAGTACAGGCGGGGGGGTGACCGCTGAAGCTTTCTTT
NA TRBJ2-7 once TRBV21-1 CACGQPNTYEQYF TGTGCCTGCGGACAGCCTAATACCTACGAGCAGTACTTC
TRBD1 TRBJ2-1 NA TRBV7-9 CASGPSGQGINNEQFF TGTGCCAGCGGCCCTTCTGGACAGGGGATCAACAATGAGCAGTTCTTC
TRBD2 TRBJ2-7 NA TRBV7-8 CASSPGGGGREQYF TGTGCCAGCAGCCCAGGCGGGGGGGGGCGCGAGCAGTACTTC
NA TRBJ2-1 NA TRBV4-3 CASSPSTGPYEQFF TGCGCCAGCAGTCCTTCGACAGGCCCCTATGAGCAGTTCTTC
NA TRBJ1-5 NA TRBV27 CASSLLSGINSNQPQHF TGTGCCAGCAGTTTATTGTCGGGTATTAATAGCAATCAGCCCCAGCATTTT
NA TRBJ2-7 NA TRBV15 CATSRDPGALYEQYF TGTGCCACCAGCAGAGATCCGGGTGCCCTCTACGAGCAGTACTTC
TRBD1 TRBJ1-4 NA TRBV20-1 CSARDREKLFF TGCAGTGCAAGGGACAGAGAAAAACTGTTTTTT
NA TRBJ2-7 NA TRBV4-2 CASSQEVQFYYEQYF TGTGCCAGCAGCCAAGAAGTACAGTTTTACTACGAGCAGTACTTC
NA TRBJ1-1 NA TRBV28 CASPARMNTEAFF TGTGCCAGCCCAGCGCGAATGAACACTGAAGCTTTCTTT
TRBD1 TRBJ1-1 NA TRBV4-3 CASSQGRQGITEAFF TGCGCCAGCAGCCAGGGTCGACAGGGAATCACTGAAGCTTTCTTT
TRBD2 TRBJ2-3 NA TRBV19 CASSRGLSVLADTQYF TGTGCCAGTAGTAGGGGACTAAGCGTATTGGCAGATACGCAGTATTTT
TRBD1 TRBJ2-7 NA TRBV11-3 CASSRDSTYEQYF TGTGCCAGCAGCCGGGACAGCACCTACGAGCAGTACTTC
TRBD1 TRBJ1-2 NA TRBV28 CASRWPIGQGGGYTF TGTGCCAGCCGTTGGCCTATTGGACAGGGGGGTGGCTACACCTTC
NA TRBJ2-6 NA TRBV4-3 CASSQDMSSGANVLTF TGCGCCAGCAGCCAAGATATGAGCTCTGGGGCCAACGTCCTGACTTTC
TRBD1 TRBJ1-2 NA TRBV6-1 CASSPDRALYGYTF TGTGCCAGCAGTCCGGACAGGGCCCTCTATGGCTACACCTTC
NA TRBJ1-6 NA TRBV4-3 CASSRGTDFNSPLHF TGCGCCAGCAGCCGCGGGACGGACTTTAATTCACCCCTCCACTTT
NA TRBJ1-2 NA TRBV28 CASVTNYGYTF TGTGCCAGCGTAACTAACTATGGCTACACCTTC
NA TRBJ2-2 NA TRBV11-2 CASSWKLPGHLSGELFF TGTGCCAGCAGTTGGAAACTACCGGGACATCTTTCCGGGGAGCTGTTTTTT
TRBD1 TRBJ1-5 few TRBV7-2 CASSMTGLNQPQHF TGTGCCAGCAGCATGACAGGGCTGAATCAGCCCCAGCATTTT
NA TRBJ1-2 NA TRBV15 CATSSGPRGYGYTF TGTGCCACCAGCAGTGGACCTCGAGGGTATGGCTACACCTTC